The clone carrying this TCR beta chain has just a few counts. Its antigen is not known. This entry belongs to a study of regulatory T cells in long-lasting Graves disease. For the study at large: Over 5 years on antithyroid drugs plus positive TSH receptor antibodies marked Graves' disease as persistent. Whole-study findings and limits: The study found persistent patients shared more public clonotypes (roughly 3,000) than new patients (over 900). TRBV28, TRBJ1-2 and TRBJ2-5 were favored in persistent disease.

Germline CDR1 is MDHEN and CDR2 is SYDVKM. Losses at the gene ends were 8 bases for V and 3 bases for J; bases not matched to a gene: 3. This CDR3 region has 13 residues. Described time point: persistent/refractory GD, antithyroid drugs over 5 years with positive TRAb. Researchers made the TCR library from RNA that was extracted from PBMCs. It was an endocrinology department in Xi'an, China, that provided the patients. Libraries of TCR beta came from iRepertoire HTBI primers plus Arm-PCR of CDR3 regions. TCRdb independently ran MiXCR on the multiplex PCR reads; one entry per CDR3 protein. This sample has 400,000 to 500,000 distinct CDR3 sequences, with around 20% found just once.

The sequence was collected from a female donor with Graves disease. The material sequenced was peripheral blood mononuclear cells (PBMCs), taken when the disease was refractory, from a patient treated with antithyroid drugs. The chain links TRBV28 to TRBJ2-1, with 8 bases fitting TRBD2. DNA of the CDR3: TGTGCCAGCCGTAGCGGGAACTACAATGAGCAGTTCTTC. Translation gives CASRSGNYNEQFF.